This is a list of T cell receptor beta chains from one sample in a study of blood T cell repertoires in COVID-19. The data were produced by immunoSEQ multiplex PCR, yet TCRdb's version contains in-frame clones alone and is incomplete. Among under 200,000 clones listed, approximately 86% were seen once. The sequenced sample consisted of peripheral blood. The receptor set was obtained from a man in his 70s with active or convalescent COVID-19. CDR3s include the opening cysteine and the closing phenylalanine or tryptophan. Each record gives: D gene, V gene, J gene, CDR3 length, clone size, CDR3 protein, CDR3 DNA. D genes are given only for firm matches. Size values are once, few and many counts, or a class for expanded clones, and some rows have none.

D: .; V: TRBV27; J: TRBJ2-1; length: 11; size: .; CDR3: CASSLGSRQFF; DNA: TGTGCCAGCAGTTTAGGTAGCAGGCAGTTCTTC
D: .; V: TRBV11-2; J: TRBJ2-3; length: 14; size: .; CDR3: CASSLRLLADTQYF; DNA: TGTGCCAGCAGCTTACGACTATTGGCAGATACGCAGTATTTT
D: TRBD2; V: TRBV5-4; J: TRBJ2-1; length: 18; size: .; CDR3: CASSLNLHSGSWYDEQFF; DNA: TGTGCCAGCAGCCTCAACCTCCATAGCGGGAGTTGGTATGATGAGCAGTTCTTC
D: TRBD1; V: TRBV28; J: TRBJ2-1; length: 18; size: .; CDR3: CASSNTIIQGASYNEQFF; DNA: TGTGCCAGCAGTAATACGATCATTCAGGGGGCCTCCTACAATGAGCAGTTCTTC
D: TRBD1; V: TRBV11-2; J: TRBJ2-1; length: 16; size: .; CDR3: CASSKTGQGSYNEQFF; DNA: TGTGCCAGCAGTAAGACGGGACAGGGCTCCTACAATGAGCAGTTCTTC
D: .; V: TRBV9; J: TRBJ2-1; length: 16; size: .; CDR3: CASSILDRGGYNEQFF; DNA: TGTGCCAGCAGCATTCTTGACAGGGGAGGGTACAATGAGCAGTTCTTC
D: .; V: TRBV7-6; J: TRBJ2-3; length: 13; size: .; CDR3: CASSLGVTDTQYF; DNA: TGTGCCAGCAGCTTGGGAGTCACAGATACGCAGTATTTT
D: TRBD1; V: TRBV6-5; J: TRBJ2-3; length: 12; size: .; CDR3: CASTQGVNTQYF; DNA: TGTGCCAGCACCCAGGGGGTAAATACGCAGTATTTT
D: TRBD2; V: TRBV11-2; J: TRBJ2-7; length: 14; size: .; CDR3: CASSWGGWLYEQYF; DNA: TGTGCCAGCAGCTGGGGAGGGTGGCTCTACGAGCAGTACTTC
D: .; V: TRBV3-1/TRBV3-2; J: TRBJ2-3; length: 15; size: .; CDR3: CASSSMGARTDTQYF; DNA: TGTGCCAGCAGCAGCATGGGCGCCCGCACAGATACGCAGTATTTT
D: TRBD2; V: TRBV6-2/TRBV6-3; J: TRBJ2-5; length: 16; size: .; CDR3: CASSTSGGGYQETQYF; DNA: TGTGCCAGCAGTACCTCGGGAGGGGGGTACCAAGAGACCCAGTACTTC
D: .; V: TRBV5-8; J: TRBJ2-3; length: 14; size: .; CDR3: CASSLVVTSDTQYF; DNA: TGTGCCAGCAGCTTGGTAGTCACCTCAGATACGCAGTATTTT
D: .; V: TRBV5-1; J: TRBJ1-1; length: 15; size: .; CDR3: CASSLGGRMNTEAFF; DNA: TGCGCCAGCAGCTTGGGGGGCCGAATGAACACTGAAGCTTTCTTT
D: TRBD1; V: TRBV5-6; J: TRBJ1-6; length: 15; size: .; CDR3: CASSFGTGGNSPLHF; DNA: TGTGCCAGCAGCTTCGGGACAGGGGGCAATTCACCCCTCCACTTT
D: TRBD1; V: TRBV5-5; J: TRBJ2-1; length: 15; size: .; CDR3: CASSFGQGIFNEQFF; DNA: TGTGCCAGCAGCTTTGGACAGGGTATTTTCAATGAGCAGTTCTTC
D: TRBD1; V: TRBV5-6; J: TRBJ1-5; length: 16; size: .; CDR3: CASSRRDREFNQPQHF; DNA: TGTGCCAGCAGCCGACGGGACAGGGAATTCAATCAGCCCCAGCATTTT
D: .; V: TRBV19; J: TRBJ1-4; length: 17; size: few; CDR3: CASSMNQVLETYEKLFF; DNA: TGTGCCAGTAGTATGAATCAGGTTCTCGAAACTTATGAAAAACTGTTTTTT
D: .; V: TRBV7-9; J: TRBJ2-5; length: 14; size: .; CDR3: CASSFTRNRETQYF; DNA: TGTGCCAGCAGCTTTACTAGGAATAGGGAGACCCAGTACTTC
D: .; V: TRBV2; J: TRBJ1-6; length: 15; size: .; CDR3: CASILDSSYNSPLHF; DNA: TGTGCCAGCATTCTAGACAGCTCCTATAATTCACCCCTCCACTTT
D: .; V: TRBV3-1/TRBV3-2; J: TRBJ2-1; length: 17; size: .; CDR3: CASSQDPWAMGYNEQFF; DNA: TGTGCCAGCAGCCAAGATCCTTGGGCAATGGGCTACAATGAGCAGTTCTTC
D: .; V: TRBV11-2; J: TRBJ2-5; length: 16; size: .; CDR3: CASSLDPGGRGETQYF; DNA: TGTGCCAGCAGCTTAGATCCTGGAGGGAGGGGGGAGACCCAGTACTTC
D: TRBD2; V: TRBV5-1; J: TRBJ2-1; length: 15; size: .; CDR3: CASRKGLEGSNEQFF; DNA: TGCGCCAGCAGAAAGGGACTAGAGGGCTCCAATGAGCAGTTCTTC
D: .; V: TRBV5-1; J: TRBJ1-4; length: 14; size: once; CDR3: CASSETGFNEKLFF; DNA: TGCGCCAGCAGCGAGACAGGTTTTAATGAAAAACTGTTTTTT
D: TRBD2; V: TRBV6-5; J: TRBJ2-5; length: 16; size: .; CDR3: CASSFGLAGGRETQYF; DNA: TGTGCCAGCAGTTTCGGACTAGCGGGGGGTAGGGAGACCCAGTACTTC
D: TRBD2; V: TRBV18; J: TRBJ2-5; length: 16; size: .; CDR3: CASSPGEGRTIETQYF; DNA: TGTGCCAGCTCACCAGGGGAGGGCAGAACAATCGAGACCCAGTACTTC
D: .; V: TRBV13; J: TRBJ2-3; length: 16; size: .; CDR3: CASSLVAGVSTDTQYF; DNA: TGTGCCAGCAGCTTAGTTGCAGGGGTTTCCACAGATACGCAGTATTTT
D: .; V: TRBV7-6; J: TRBJ2-3; length: 14; size: .; CDR3: CASSLWQGIDTQYF; DNA: TGTGCCAGCAGCTTGTGGCAGGGGATAGATACGCAGTATTTT
D: .; V: TRBV3-1/TRBV3-2; J: TRBJ1-2; length: 13; size: .; CDR3: CASSQGGNYGYTF; DNA: TGTGCCAGCAGCCAAGGAGGTAACTATGGCTACACCTTC
D: .; V: TRBV7-2; J: TRBJ2-3; length: 15; size: few; CDR3: CASGPSGLNTDTQYF; DNA: TGTGCCAGCGGCCCCTCCGGACTCAACACAGATACGCAGTATTTT
D: TRBD2; V: TRBV27; J: TRBJ2-5; length: 12; size: .; CDR3: CASKFSGGTQYF; DNA: TGTGCCAGCAAATTTAGCGGGGGGACCCAGTACTTC
D: TRBD2; V: TRBV7-2; J: TRBJ2-7; length: 15; size: .; CDR3: CASSLLAGVGYEQYF; DNA: TGTGCCAGCAGCTTATTGGCGGGAGTGGGGTACGAGCAGTACTTC
D: .; V: TRBV28; J: TRBJ1-1; length: 12; size: .; CDR3: CASSLTRTEAFF; DNA: TGTGCCAGCAGTTTAACCCGGACAGAAGCTTTCTTT
D: .; V: TRBV27; J: TRBJ1-5; length: 14; size: .; CDR3: CASSPGLPSQPQHF; DNA: TGTGCCAGCAGTCCGGGACTACCTAGTCAACCCCAGCATTTT
D: TRBD1; V: TRBV28; J: TRBJ1-4; length: 14; size: .; CDR3: CASSLTGINEKLFF; DNA: TGTGCCAGCAGCCTGACAGGGATAAATGAAAAACTGTTTTTT
D: .; V: TRBV6-1; J: TRBJ1-4; length: 14; size: .; CDR3: CASSDGGFGEKLFF; DNA: TGTGCCAGCAGTGACGGGGGTTTCGGTGAAAAACTGTTTTTT
D: .; V: TRBV27; J: TRBJ2-1; length: 17; size: .; CDR3: CASSRYQGIPASNEQFF; DNA: TGTGCCAGCAGTCGATATCAGGGAATTCCAGCCTCCAATGAGCAGTTCTTC
D: TRBD1; V: TRBV7-2; J: TRBJ2-5; length: 14; size: once; CDR3: CASSAGQVQETQYF; DNA: TGTGCCAGCAGCGCGGGACAGGTCCAAGAGACCCAGTACTTC
D: .; V: TRBV10-3; J: TRBJ2-7; length: 12; size: .; CDR3: CAISENIYEQYF; DNA: TGTGCCATCAGTGAGAACATCTACGAGCAGTACTTC
D: TRBD2; V: TRBV11-2; J: TRBJ2-1; length: 15; size: .; CDR3: CASSPRLAGHNEQFF; DNA: TGTGCCAGCAGCCCAAGGCTAGCGGGACACAATGAGCAGTTCTTC
D: TRBD1; V: TRBV11-3; J: TRBJ1-4; length: 15; size: .; CDR3: CASRYPGQGGEKLFF; DNA: TGTGCCAGCAGGTACCCGGGACAGGGGGGTGAAAAACTGTTTTTT
D: TRBD2; V: TRBV6-2/TRBV6-3; J: TRBJ2-5; length: 16; size: few; CDR3: CASSYQRAGAGETQYF; DNA: TGTGCCAGCAGTTACCAACGAGCGGGAGCAGGAGAGACCCAGTACTTC
D: .; V: TRBV6-2/TRBV6-3; J: TRBJ2-7; length: 15; size: .; CDR3: CASSSNTVYSYEQYF; DNA: TGTGCCAGCAGTTCTAATACAGTCTACTCCTACGAGCAGTACTTC
D: .; V: TRBV5-1; J: TRBJ1-2; length: 13; size: .; CDR3: CASSLGQIYGYTF; DNA: TGCGCCAGCAGCTTGGGACAGATATATGGCTACACCTTC
D: TRBD1; V: TRBV18; J: TRBJ2-7; length: 17; size: .; CDR3: CASSRELTGTGLYEQYF; DNA: TGTGCCAGCTCACGAGAACTGACAGGGACGGGGCTCTACGAGCAGTACTTC
D: TRBD1; V: TRBV9; J: TRBJ1-2; length: 15; size: .; CDR3: CASSGSDRYPYGYTF; DNA: TGTGCCAGCAGCGGATCGGACAGGTACCCCTATGGCTACACCTTC
D: TRBD1; V: TRBV4-1; J: TRBJ2-3; length: 18; size: .; CDR3: CASSQKTPGRGRVDTQYF; DNA: TGCGCCAGCAGCCAAAAGACCCCGGGCAGGGGGCGCGTAGATACGCAGTATTTT
D: TRBD1; V: TRBV12-3/TRBV12-4; J: TRBJ2-7; length: 13; size: many; CDR3: CASSRGRGWEQYF; DNA: TGTGCCAGCAGCAGGGGCAGGGGGTGGGAGCAGTACTTC
D: .; V: TRBV20-1; J: TRBJ1-5; length: 11; size: .; CDR3: CSARAGEPQHF; DNA: TGCAGTGCTAGAGCAGGGGAGCCCCAGCATTTT